These 25 T cell receptor beta chains share one sample of origin, sequenced in a study of T cells in Graves' hyperthyroidism and ophthalmopathy. Amplification targeted TCR beta CDR3 regions from RNA transcripts. The TCR CDR3 was amplified in a first-round RT-PCR using the HTBI primer set. MiXCR, applied by TCRdb to the multiplex PCR reads, yields one record per CDR3 protein. The sample lists around 600,000 distinct CDR3 sequences, roughly 16% occurring once. Sequences were obtained from blood. The receptors stem from a woman aged 40 to 50 with Graves' ophthalmopathy.

This chain connects TRBV12-3 or TRBV12-4 to TRBJ2-2; 10 bases map to TRBD1. The CDR3 spans 15 residues. With 1 base clipped from V and 7 bases from J, the junction kept 3 bases outside the gene matches. This CDR3 is CASSLEGQGIGELFF. DNA for the CDR3: TGTGCCAGCAGTTTAGAGGGACAGGGGATCGGGGAGCTGTTTTTT.

This clonotype was recorded many times. The V and J genes are TRBV12-3 or TRBV12-4 and TRBJ2-1; 10 bases map to TRBD2. This CDR3 has 15 amino acids. With V trimmed by 7 bases and J by 6 bases, 9 bases remained unmatched. This CDR3 is CASNLGTSEPNEQFF. The CDR3 DNA sequence: TGTGCCAGCAACCTCGGGACTAGCGAACCCAATGAGCAGTTCTTC.

This rearrangement joins TRBV2 to TRBJ2-3; TRBD2 aligns across 12 bases. V shed 6 bases, J shed 3 bases, and the junction held 7 bases outside the gene matches. The CDR3 runs 16 residues. Germline CDR1 reads SNHLY; CDR2 reads FYNNEI. The CDR3 is CASRELAGGGTDTQYF. The CDR3 DNA sequence: TGTGCCAGCAGAGAACTAGCGGGAGGAGGGACAGATACGCAGTATTTT.

The chain combines TRBV28 with TRBJ2-7; the match to TRBD1 covers 9 bases. CDR1 is MDHEN, CDR2 SYDVKM, per germline. With 10 bases clipped from V and 4 bases from J, the junction kept 8 bases outside the gene matches. The CDR3 runs 13 residues. CDR3 protein: CATARDRAYEQYF. CDR3 bases: TGTGCCACTGCCCGGGACAGGGCGTACGAGCAGTACTTC.

This clonotype has a count of ten or more. The genes are TRBV3-1 and TRBJ1-5, with a possible D match to TRBD1 (6 bases). With 3 bases removed from V and 2 bases from J, the gap between germline ends came to 8 bases. Germline loops: CDR1 LGHDT, CDR2 YNNKEL (reference sequence). The CDR3 is 14 amino acids. CDR3 coding DNA: TGTGCCAGCAGCCAGGGGGCTGGCAATCAGCCCCAGCATTTT. Its protein product is CASSQGAGNQPQHF.

This clonotype was seen repeatedly, ten times or more. The chain recombines TRBV11-2 with TRBJ2-5, with D perhaps matching TRBD1 or TRBD2 (5 bases each). This CDR3 has 14 amino acids. V was cut by 3 bases and J by 4 bases, with 12 bases left in between. Per the germline V gene, CDR1 is SGHAT and CDR2 is FQNNGV. CDR3 DNA: TGTGCCAGCAGCTTTTTGGGGGTGGCAGAGACCCAGTACTTC. Amino acid sequence: CASSFLGVAETQYF.

This clonotype was counted ten times or more. V is TRBV10-3 and J is TRBJ2-1; TRBD2 matches at 7 bases. The germline gives CDR1 ENHRY, CDR2 SYGVKD. V dropped 0 bases and J dropped 0; count of bases not matched to a gene: 2. This CDR3 has 16 residues. For the CDR3, the DNA is TGTGCCATCAGTGAGTCGGGGGGGTTCTCCTACAATGAGCAGTTCTTC. This encodes CAISESGGFSYNEQFF.

The chain combines TRBV4-1 with TRBJ2-7, with 10 bases that match TRBD1. The junction had 9 bases not matched to a gene; V was cut back by 4 bases and J by 6 bases. The CDR3 is made up of 15 amino acids. Germline values: CDR1 MGHRA, CDR2 YSYEKL. The CDR3: CASSPTDRGPGEQYF. In DNA form, the CDR3 reads TGCGCCAGCAGCCCAACAGACAGGGGGCCGGGCGAGCAGTACTTC.

The chain is built from TRBV4-1 and TRBJ1-1; 10 nucleotides match TRBD1. From germline, CDR1 is MGHRA and CDR2 YSYEKL. The CDR3 runs 17 residues. Unmatched junction bases numbered 5, after V lost 0 bases and J lost 1 base. CDR3 in DNA: TGCGCCAGCAGCCAAGACCCCCGGACAGGGGGGAACACTGAAGCTTTCTTT. This codes for CASSQDPRTGGNTEAFF.

This clonotype was recorded many times. The chain couples TRBV7-8 to TRBJ2-5; 9 bases map to TRBD2. CDR3 length: 14 amino acids. Germline CDR1 and CDR2: SGHVS and FQNEAQ. After removal of 6 bases from V and 4 bases from J, the junction contained 6 bases not matched to a gene. CDR3 amino acids: CASRSAGGIETQYF. CDR3 nucleotide sequence: TGTGCCAGCAGATCAGCGGGGGGAATAGAGACCCAGTACTTC.

This clonotype was counted many times. The V and J genes are TRBV5-1 and TRBJ1-1, with D uncertain. This CDR3 region has 14 residues. The V gene lost 5 bases and the J gene lost 0 bases, with 11 bases spanning the gap. Germline CDR1 is SGHRS and CDR2 is YFSETQ. The CDR3 region is CASRKAYMNTEAFF. The CDR3 bases are TGCGCCAGCAGAAAAGCTTACATGAACACTGAAGCTTTCTTT. Full variable domain (remainder filled in from reference TRBV5-1 and TRBJ1-1): KAGVTQTPRYLIKTRGQQVTLSCSPISGHRSVSWYQQTPGQGLQFLFEYFSETQRNKGNFPGRFSGRQFSNSRSEMNVSTLELGDSALYLCASRKAYMNTEAFFGQGTRLTVV.

J is TRBJ2-7 and V is TRBV11-2, with a possible D match to TRBD2 (7 bases). The CDR3 loop spans 14 amino acids. Germline CDR1 is SGHAT and CDR2 is FQNNGV. V was shortened by 8 bases and J by 4 bases, with 18 bases between the two germline ends. The DNA of the CDR3 is TGTGCCAGCGCCTTTCTAGGGGGAGGGTACGAGCAGTACTTC. Protein product: CASAFLGGGYEQYF.

As regards this clonotype: This clone may be a read error of a much larger clone one base away. The chain combines TRBV30 with TRBJ2-7; TRBD2 is a possible D gene (6 bases). This CDR3 is built from 14 residues. The germline CDR1 and CDR2 sequences are GTSNPN and SVGIG (reference sequence). CDR3 protein: CAWSGGVTAYEQHF. The CDR3 DNA follows: TGTGCCTGGAGTGGGGGGGTAACTGCCTACGAGCAGCACTTC.

This clonotype was seen repeatedly, ten times or more. The J gene is TRBJ2-3, the V gene TRBV7-9; D gene unclear. The CDR3 totals 12 residues. Germline CDR1 is SEHNR and CDR2 is FQNEAQ (reference sequence). Trimming removed 5 bases at V and 6 bases at J, with 9 bases between. The CDR3 protein is CASSLNPDTQYF. DNA for the CDR3: TGTGCCAGCAGCCTCAACCCGGATACGCAGTATTTT.

This chain uses TRBV19 with TRBJ1-5, with D hard to call. The V and J ends lost 3 bases and 0 bases respectively, with 9 bases between them. Germline loops: CDR1 LNHDA, CDR2 SQIVND (reference sequence). CDR3 size: 15 residues. Here the CDR3 DNA reads TGTGCCAGTAGTATGTCCGATTATAGCAATCAGCCCCAGCATTTT. Amino acid sequence: CASSMSDYSNQPQHF.

This clonotype was detected only a few times. The chain has TRBV6-1 and TRBJ2-2; 11 bases align to TRBD2. After removal of 5 bases from V and 4 bases from J, the junction contained 6 bases not matched to a gene. CDR3 size: 16 residues. Germline V lookup: CDR1 MNHNS, CDR2 SASEGT. For the CDR3, the DNA is TGTGCCAGCAGTACCCGGACTAGCGGGCCCACCGGGGAGCTGTTTTTT. This encodes CASSTRTSGPTGELFF.

Many counts were recorded for this clonotype. The chain recombines TRBV3-1 with TRBJ1-5; maybe TRBD1 (6 bases). Trimming cost V 4 bases and J 11 bases, with 18 bases left between them. Germline V lookup: CDR1 LGHDT, CDR2 YNNKEL (reference sequence). The CDR3 consists of 14 residues. The CDR3 DNA sequence: TGTGCCAGCAGCCCCGGACAGAGACAATTGGCCCAGCATTTT. Its protein product is CASSPGQRQLAQHF. The complete variable domain, with remaining parts taken from reference TRBV3-1 and TRBJ1-5, reads DTAVSQTPKYLVTQMGNDKSIKCEQNLGHDTMYWYKQDSKKFLKIMFSYNNKELIINETVPNRFSPKSPDKAHLNLHINSLELGDSAVYFCASSPGQRQLAQHFGDGTRLSIL.

This clonotype was counted a single time. The chain employs TRBV19 and TRBJ2-6, with 9 positions matching TRBD1. Germline CDR1 reads LNHDA; CDR2 reads SQIVND (reference sequence). The J segment lost 2 bases and the V segment lost 5 bases, leaving 4 bases of the junction unmatched. CDR3 length: 16 amino acids. The CDR3 DNA follows: TGTGCCAGTAGTGGGACAGGGACCCCTGGGGCCAACGTCCTGACTTTC. As protein: CASSGTGTPGANVLTF.

Concerning this clonotype: A junction boundary mismatches the germline segment, possibly from a read error. The chain recombines TRBV20-1 with TRBJ1-1, with D possibly matching TRBD1 (6 bases). Germline CDR1 reads DFQATT; CDR2 reads SNEGSKA (reference sequence). The CDR3 length is 14 residues. CDR3 nucleotide sequence: TGCAGTGCTACATCAGGGGTAGTGAAGACTGAAGCTTTCTTT. Protein sequence: CSATSGVVKTEAFF.

This clonotype was observed a few times. V is TRBV12-3 or TRBV12-4 and J is TRBJ2-2; 8 nucleotides match TRBD2. This CDR3 region has 17 residues. The ends lost 7 bases at V and 1 base at J; junction bases unmatched: 11. Written as DNA, the CDR3 is TGTGCCAGCAACACTTCGCCGGGACTAGGGAACACCGGGGAGCTGTTTTTT. It yields the protein CASNTSPGLGNTGELFF.

The chain uses TRBV11-2 and TRBJ2-7; TRBD2 matches 11 bases. The J segment lost 4 bases and the V segment lost 0 bases, leaving 8 bases of the junction unmatched. Germline-derived CDR1 and CDR2 are SGHAT and FQNNGV. The CDR3 is 17 residues long. CDR3 in amino acids: CASSLEGAPSGRYEQYF. Here the CDR3 DNA reads TGTGCCAGCAGCTTAGAAGGTGCACCTAGCGGGAGGTACGAGCAGTACTTC.

Ten or more counts support this clonotype. This rearrangement joins TRBV24-1 to TRBJ2-1; tentatively, D is TRBD2 (5 bases). The CDR3 contains 14 residues. Per germline, CDR1 KGHDR and CDR2 SFDVKD. The V end lost 5 bases, the J end lost 2 bases, and 9 bases lay between the germline ends. The CDR3 DNA reads as TGTGCCACCAGTGGGGGAGAACCCTACAATGAGCAGTTCTTC. Translation: CATSGGEPYNEQFF.

The table lists this clonotype with a few counts. The chain carries TRBV30 and TRBJ2-1; maybe TRBD2 (6 bases). V lost 5 bases and J lost 8, with 25 bases in between. In germline, CDR1 is GTSNPN, CDR2 SVGIG (reference sequence). CDR3 length: 16 amino acids. The CDR3 region is CAWATRRGKVRDEQFF. The CDR3 DNA follows: TGTGCCTGGGCTACGAGGAGGGGTAAGGTTCGTGATGAGCAGTTCTTC. The variable domain in full, with the rest retrieved from reference TRBV30 and TRBJ2-1, is SQTIHQWPATLVQPVGSPLSLECTVEGTSNPNLYWYRQAAGRGLQLLFYSVGIGQISSEVPQNLSASRPQDRQFILSSKKLLLSDSGFYLCAWATRRGKVRDEQFFGPGTRLTVL.

This clonotype has a count of ten or more. This chain connects TRBV29-1 to TRBJ2-1; tentative D call: TRBD2 (6 bases). This CDR3 is 16 amino acids long. Trimming cost V 5 bases and J 3 bases, with 20 bases left between them. The germline V gene encodes CDR1 SQVTM and CDR2 ANQGSEA. The CDR3 DNA follows: TGCAGCGTTCTTGACCGGGGCGGGGCCCGCTACAATGAGCAGTTCTTC. Its translation is CSVLDRGGARYNEQFF.

V and J are TRBV6-1 and TRBJ2-5; 8 bases are shared with TRBD1. Germline CDR1 MNHNS, CDR2 SASEGT. This CDR3 comprises 16 residues. The V gene end was trimmed by 2 bases and the J gene end by 6 bases; junction bases not matched to a gene: 11. For the CDR3, the DNA is TGTGCCAGCAGTGAACCAGGGGGCGCGGCTAAACAGACCCAGTACTTC. Amino acid sequence: CASSEPGGAAKQTQYF.